This TCR beta chain comes out of a study of blood T cell repertoires in COVID-19. CDR1 is SGHTS and CDR2 is YDEGEE in the germline V gene. J lost 2 bases, V lost 7 bases, and 9 bases had no gene match. The CDR3 loop spans 14 amino acids. As originally analysed: How many nucleated cells were present was estimated from reference gene primer amplification. Clones were read by immunoSEQ multiplex PCR, and TCRdb kept only the in-frame ones, dropping some. Clonal size and the V and J genes are those of that table, whereas D and trimming came from the DNA. This table has hundreds of thousands of clones, around nine tenths appearing once.

The chain links TRBV5-8 to TRBJ2-7, with TRBD2 matching 7 bases. The TCR originated in a man younger than 35 with COVID-19, enrolled during active disease. Sequenced sample: peripheral blood. The CDR3: CASGGGMMTYEQYF. The CDR3 region has the DNA TGTGCCAGCGGGGGGGGGATGATGACCTACGAGCAGTACTTC.